This T cell receptor beta chain was identified in a study of response to subunit inactivated influenza vaccine. Study findings and constraints: Every seasonal influenza vaccination brings in few new T cells, the authors suggested.

TCRdb called the RT-PCR reads again in MiXCR, with one record for every CDR3 protein. The sample lists roughly 700,000 distinct CDR3 sequences, around 14% occurring once. This clonotype was picked up a small number of times. Its antigen is as yet unknown. V lost 6 bases and J lost 0, with 14 bases in between. Germline V gene sequence: CDR1 LNHNV, CDR2 YYDKDF (reference sequence). The CDR3 is made up of 16 amino acids. This chain links TRBV15 with TRBJ1-4; D gene unclear. This receptor was taken from a man in his fifties or sixties who received an inactivated influenza vaccine. Sequenced material: PBMCs from blood, taken approximately 15 days before vaccination. CDR3 sequence (DNA): TGTGCCACCAGTCGCTCCCGGGCCACAACTAATGAAAAACTGTTTTTT. This gives the protein CATSRSRATTNEKLFF. The whole variable domain, remainder taken from reference TRBV15 and TRBJ1-4, is DAMVIQNPRYQVTQFGKPVTLSCSQTLNHNVMYWYQQKSSQAPKLLFHYYDKDFNNEADTPDNFQSRRPNTSFCFLDIRSPGLGDTAMYLCATSRSRATTNEKLFFGSGTQLSVL.